This is a list of T cell receptor beta chains from one sample in a study of response to subunit inactivated influenza vaccine. TCRdb ran MiXCR on the RT-PCR reads and lists one entry per CDR3 protein. The table lists 650,000 to 800,000 distinct CDR3 sequences, around a sixth of them singletons, with under 13% in the top ten. The material sequenced was PBMCs from blood, taken more than 4 days after vaccination. The receptors here all came from a man in his fifties who received an inactivated influenza vaccine. The CDR3 runs from the conserved cysteine through the conserved F or W. D genes are given only for firm matches. Expanded clones get a size class; other rows say once, few or many, or leave the size out.

d_gene	abundance	j_gene	v_gene	CDR3nt	CDR3aa
.	many	TRBJ2-7	TRBV20-1	TGCAGTGCGACACCTCAAGGTGTTTTCTCCTACGAGCAGTACTTC	CSATPQGVFSYEQYF
.	few	TRBJ1-1	TRBV4-1	TGCGCCAGCAGCCAAGAAGGGACACTCGGGAACACTGAAGCTTTCTTT	CASSQEGTLGNTEAFF
.	.	TRBJ1-2	TRBV11-1	TGTGCCAGCAGCTTAGCGCTAAAGGGACATCGGACTAACTATGGCTACACCTTC	CASSLALKGHRTNYGYTF
.	few	TRBJ2-3	TRBV5-1	TGCGCCAGCAGTCTTGAAATCCTCTCAGATACGCAGTATTTT	CASSLEILSDTQYF
TRBD1	few	TRBJ1-1	TRBV20-1	TGCAGTGCTCCCTGGACAGGGGTGAACACTGAAGCTTTCTTT	CSAPWTGVNTEAFF
TRBD2	few	TRBJ2-1	TRBV7-8	TGTGCCAGCAGCCAATCGGGGCGGGAGGCCCCGCCTACCTACAATGAGCAGTTCTTC	CASSQSGREAPPTYNEQFF
TRBD2	.	TRBJ2-7	TRBV5-5	TGTGCCAGCAACAGCGGGACGGGCTCCTACGAGCAGTACTTC	CASNSGTGSYEQYF
.	many	TRBJ1-5	TRBV16	TGTGCCAGCAGCCAATCTCGCCGAAATAGCAATCAGCCCCAGCATTTT	CASSQSRRNSNQPQHF
.	.	TRBJ2-2	TRBV6-1	TGTGCCAGCAGTGAGGGGAGGAACACCGGGGAGCTGTTTTTT	CASSEGRNTGELFF
.	few	TRBJ2-1	TRBV11-2	TGTGCCAGCAGCTTAGAATTGCGGGGACGACTTTACAATGAGCAGTTCTTC	CASSLELRGRLYNEQFF
.	.	TRBJ1-2	TRBV2	TGTGCCAGCAGTCCACTGGACAGTAGTACGGGTGGCTACACCTTC	CASSPLDSSTGGYTF
.	.	TRBJ1-3	TRBV13	TGTGCCAGCAGCCGCAACAGAGATTACTCTGGAAACACCATATATTTT	CASSRNRDYSGNTIYF
.	.	TRBJ1-4	TRBV7-9	TGTGCCAGCAGCTTAGGGGGGCATGATGAAAAACTGTTTTTT	CASSLGGHDEKLFF
.	.	TRBJ2-5	TRBV29-1	TGCAGCGTTGGGGACCTTTGGGAGACCCAGTACTTC	CSVGDLWETQYF
.	many	TRBJ2-2	TRBV5-1	TGTGCCAGCAGCTTAGCTAGCGCGAACACCGGGGAGCTGTTTTTT	CASSLASANTGELFF
.	few	TRBJ2-3	TRBV5-1	TGCGCCAGCAGCTTGCAGGGATTAATGACAGATACGCAGTATTTT	CASSLQGLMTDTQYF
.	few	TRBJ1-4	TRBV20-1	TGCAGTGCTAGACCCCCTGAGGGGAACGGTGAAAAACTGTTTTTT	CSARPPEGNGEKLFF
.	many	TRBJ2-2	TRBV5-6	TGTGCCAGCAGCTTGGCCGACAGACCGAACACCGGGGAGCTGTTTTTT	CASSLADRPNTGELFF
.	.	TRBJ2-4	TRBV20-1	TGCAGTGCTAGGGTGCCAGGGTGGTTAAACATTCAGTACTTC	CSARVPGWLNIQYF
TRBD2	.	TRBJ2-3	TRBV15	TGTGCCACCAGCAGTGGAACTAGCGGGACGCAGTATTTT	CATSSGTSGTQYF
TRBD2	few	TRBJ2-3	TRBV20-1	TGCAGTGCTAGAGTGTCGGGGGGGCCAGATACGCAGTATTTT	CSARVSGGPDTQYF
.	few	TRBJ1-1	TRBV2	TGTGCCAGCAGCAGCAGGGGCCAGCCTGATGGAGCTTTCTTT	CASSSRGQPDGAFF
.	few	TRBJ2-2	TRBV6-5	TGTGCCAGCAGTTACGGGCCAGACGCGAACACCGGGGAGCTGTTTTTT	CASSYGPDANTGELFF
.	.	TRBJ1-2	TRBV5-1	TGCGCCAGCAGCTTGGTGCAGGGTAACTATGGCTACACCTTC	CASSLVQGNYGYTF
.	many	TRBJ2-5	TRBV10-3	TGTGCCATCAGTGCAGGAGAGACCCAGTACTTC	CAISAGETQYF
.	few	TRBJ2-3	TRBV7-2	TGTGCCAGCAGCTTAGAGTGGGCGCAGTATTTT	CASSLEWAQYF
TRBD1	few	TRBJ2-1	TRBV5-1	TGCGCCAGCAGCCCGTCACAGGGGTTCTACAATGAGCAGTTCTTC	CASSPSQGFYNEQFF
.	.	TRBJ2-3	TRBV7-8	TGTGCCAGCAGCTTTGAATTGGACAGCGGCACAGATACGCAGTATTTT	CASSFELDSGTDTQYF
.	.	TRBJ2-3	TRBV7-2	TGTGCCAGCAGGGCGGGACTCCTCAAACTCAGCACAGATACGCAGTATTTT	CASRAGLLKLSTDTQYF
TRBD2	few	TRBJ2-5	TRBV14	TGTGCCAGCAGCCGCGGACTAGCGGGAGTGGAGACCCAGTACTTC	CASSRGLAGVETQYF
.	once	TRBJ2-1	TRBV20-1	TGCAGTGCCAGCGGGCGGGAAGCTCTGAATGAGCAGTTCTTC	CSASGREALNEQFF
.	.	TRBJ2-1	TRBV7-9	TGTGCCAGCAGCTTAGGGCTAGCCCGAGTGAATAATGAGCAGTTCTTC	CASSLGLARVNNEQFF
.	few	TRBJ2-3	TRBV20-1	TGCAGTGCTAGGGACGGCAACACAGATACGCAGTATTTT	CSARDGNTDTQYF
.	few	TRBJ2-1	TRBV11-2	TGTGCCAGCAGTGCCGGGCCGAACAATGAGCAGTTCTTC	CASSAGPNNEQFF
TRBD1	few	TRBJ2-1	TRBV7-3	TGTGCCAGCAGCTTGAGTCCCGGGACAGGTTATGTCAATGAGCAGTTCTTC	CASSLSPGTGYVNEQFF
TRBD1	.	TRBJ1-2	TRBV20-1	TGCAGTGCCTACAGGACAGGGGCGCACTATGGCTACACCTTC	CSAYRTGAHYGYTF
TRBD2	few	TRBJ2-1	TRBV24-1	TGTGCCACCAGTGACCTGACTAGCCCGCCTAACAATGAGCAGTTCTTC	CATSDLTSPPNNEQFF
TRBD2	few	TRBJ2-2	TRBV20-1	TGCAGTGCTAGGGGACTAGCGGGAGAAGGCACCGGGGAGCTGTTTTTT	CSARGLAGEGTGELFF
.	many	TRBJ2-5	TRBV25-1	TGTGCCAGCAGTGAGGCTCGGTGGGAGACCCAGTACTTC	CASSEARWETQYF
.	.	TRBJ2-5	TRBV10-3	TGTGCCATCAGTGTTGACAGAGAGACCCAGTACTTC	CAISVDRETQYF
TRBD2	.	TRBJ2-3	TRBV20-1	TGCAGTGCTAGAGTACTAGCGGGAACACCTAGCACAGATACGCAGTATTTT	CSARVLAGTPSTDTQYF
.	.	TRBJ1-2	TRBV6-2/TRBV6-3	TGTGCCAGCAGTAGGGCCTTGGACTATGGCTACACCTTC	CASSRALDYGYTF
.	.	TRBJ1-2	TRBV9	TGTGCCAGCAGCGTAGAGGAGGGAAGAGCTAACTATGGCTACACCTTC	CASSVEEGRANYGYTF
.	few	TRBJ2-3	TRBV5-1	TGCGCCAGCAGCTTGGGACGACACCCAGATACGCAGTATTTT	CASSLGRHPDTQYF
.	few	TRBJ2-1	TRBV12-3/TRBV12-4	TGTGCCAGCACCCTCGGGACATTCTCGATAACGGGGCAGTTCTTC	CASTLGTFSITGQFF
.	.	TRBJ2-1	TRBV6-4	TGTGCCAGCAGTAACTATGAAACGGCGGAGCAGTTCTTC	CASSNYETAEQFF
.	.	TRBJ2-2	TRBV4-1	TGCGCCAGCAGCCAAGCCAGGGCCGGGGAGCTGTTTTTT	CASSQARAGELFF
.	many	TRBJ2-2	TRBV20-1	TGCAGTGCCGAGGCACCGCGCAGCACCGGGGAGCTGTTTTTT	CSAEAPRSTGELFF
.	few	TRBJ2-7	TRBV25-1	TGTGCCAGCAGTGAATACTTCTACGAGCAGTACTTC	CASSEYFYEQYF